What follows are 6 T cell receptor beta chains derived from one specimen sequenced in a study of blood T cell repertoires in COVID-19. The repertoire was sequenced with immunoSEQ multiplex PCR; TCRdb's copy has only in-frame clones and lacks some. The sample has hundreds of thousands of clones; 90% are singletons. The sequenced material came from PBMCs or T cells enriched from blood (not recorded which). These receptors originate from a man between 60 and 75 years old who had recovered from COVID-19.

The CDR3 sequence: CASSPGTGSRYTGELFF. The CDR3, as DNA: TGTGCCAGCTCACCCGGGACAGGGAGCCGATACACCGGGGAGCTGTTTTTT. This rearrangement joins TRBV18 to TRBJ2-2; 9 bases agree with TRBD1. The V gene's germline CDR1 is KGHSH and CDR2 LQKENI. V gave up 3 bases and J gave up 3 bases; unmatched junction bases: 8. The CDR3 is 17 residues long. Full variable domain (remainder filled in from reference TRBV18 and TRBJ2-2): NAGVMQNPRHLVRRRGQEARLRCSPMKGHSHVYWYRQLPEEGLKFMVYLQKENIIDESGMPKERFSAEFPKEGPSILRIQQVVRGDSAAYFCASSPGTGSRYTGELFFGEGSRLTVL.

This clone was seen more than once but under ten times. V usage is TRBV2 and J usage is TRBJ1-1; D might be TRBD1 (6 bases). This CDR3 region has 16 residues. V was clipped by 9 bases and J by 0 bases, with 20 bases between them. Germline CDR1 and CDR2: SNHLY and FYNNEI. The CDR3 loop reads CASRRQAITMNTEAFF. CDR3 DNA sequence: TGTGCCAGTAGAAGACAGGCTATAACGATGAACACTGAAGCTTTCTTT.

The rearrangement joins TRBV7-6 to TRBJ2-5; D gene uncertain. The CDR3 consists of 12 residues. Germline V gene lookup returns CDR1 SGHVS and CDR2 FNYEAQ. V was clipped by 4 bases and J by 5 bases, with 8 bases between them. Written as DNA, the CDR3 is TGTGCCAGCAGCTCCCGGTGGGAGACCCAGTACTTC. As protein: CASSSRWETQYF.

V is TRBV9 and J is TRBJ1-3; D is ambiguous. Trimming pared 0 bases from V and 3 bases from J, leaving 10 bases between. This CDR3 has 15 amino acids. CDR1 and CDR2 (germline): SGDLS, YYNGEE. CDR3 loop: CASSVDINRGNTIYF. The CDR3, as DNA: TGTGCCAGCAGCGTAGATATAAATCGTGGAAACACCATATATTTT.

The chain combines TRBV5-4 with TRBJ1-2, with 9 bases aligning to TRBD1. The CDR3 sequence is 15 residues long. With 5 bases clipped from V and 8 bases from J, the junction kept 13 bases outside the gene matches. In germline, CDR1 is SGHNT, CDR2 YYREEE (reference sequence). CDR3 protein: CASRKTGGMVGGYTF. CDR3 nucleotides: TGTGCCAGCAGGAAAACAGGGGGCATGGTTGGCGGCTACACCTTC.

This rearrangement joins TRBV9 to TRBJ2-2; D is unresolved. Germline CDR1 SGDLS, CDR2 YYNGEE. This CDR3 is 14 amino acids long. The V end lost 3 bases, the J end lost 3 bases, and 9 bases lay between the germline ends. DNA of the CDR3: TGTGCCAGCAGCGACAGAAGCTACACCGGGGAGCTGTTTTTT. Its translation: CASSDRSYTGELFF. Based on the CDR3 plus reference TRBV9 and TRBJ2-2, the full variable domain is DSGVTQTPKHLITATGQRVTLRCSPRSGDLSVYWYQQSLDQGLQFLIQYYNGEERAKGNILERFSAQQFPDLHSELNLSSLELGDSALYFCASSDRSYTGELFFGEGSRLTVL.